This TCR beta chain was sequenced in a study of response to subunit inactivated influenza vaccine. The study, taken as a whole, reports: Every seasonal influenza vaccination brings in few new T cells, the authors suggested.

This clonotype appeared many times. The antigen is undetermined. J gave up 2 bases and V 5 bases, and 6 bases lay outside the gene matches. Germline V gene lookup returns CDR1 SGHVS and CDR2 FQNEAQ. The CDR3 length is 16 residues. TCRdb reprocessed the RT-PCR reads with MiXCR, giving one entry per CDR3 protein. The sample includes 560,000 or so distinct CDR3 sequences, approximately 7.1% of them seen just once. Source: PBMCs from blood, taken around 25 months after vaccination. The chain joins TRBV7-8 to TRBJ2-5; 12 nucleotides agree with TRBD2. This clonotype was obtained from a man aged 50 to 75 who received an inactivated influenza vaccine. The chain's CDR3 is CASSQRTSGDQETQYF. CDR3 in DNA: TGTGCCAGCAGCCAACGGACTAGCGGGGATCAAGAGACCCAGTACTTC. Using reference TRBV7-8 and TRBJ2-5 for the parts outside the CDR3, the full variable domain is GAGVSQSPRYKVAKRGQDVALRCDPISGHVSLFWYQQALGQGPEFLTYFQNEAQLDKSGLPSDRFFAERPEGSVSTLKIQRTQQEDSAVYLCASSQRTSGDQETQYFGPGTRLLVL.